The 11 T cell receptor beta chains reported below all come from one sample, sequenced in a study of blood T cell repertoires in COVID-19. Here immunoSEQ multiplex PCR was the method, and the copy in TCRdb shows in-frame clones only, minus some. The table has about 250,000 clones, roughly 80% seen once. The sample was PBMCs or T cells enriched from blood (not recorded which). Receptor source: a woman between 35 and 50 years old who had been exposed to COVID-19.

J is TRBJ2-2 and V is TRBV19, with 9 bases aligning to TRBD1. J lost 4 bases, V lost 7 bases, and 4 bases had no gene match. Germline CDR1 LNHDA, CDR2 SQIVND (reference sequence). This CDR3 has 14 residues. CDR3 sequence (DNA): TGTGCCAGTAAAAAGACAGGGGGCACCGGGGAGCTGTTTTTT. Protein: CASKKTGGTGELFF.

This clone was observed once. The chain has TRBV11-2 and TRBJ2-7, with 7 bases that match TRBD2. With 7 bases clipped from V and 2 bases from J, the junction kept 8 bases outside the gene matches. The CDR3 spans 14 residues. The germline V gene has CDR1 SGHAT and CDR2 FQNNGV. The CDR3 region is CASKVAGVTYEQYF. Here the CDR3 DNA reads TGTGCCAGCAAGGTGGCGGGGGTAACCTACGAGCAGTACTTC.

The gene calls are TRBV7-2 and TRBJ1-2, with a tentative D call TRBD1 (6 bases). The CDR3 runs to 16 residues. V gave up 1 base and J gave up 8 bases, with 20 bases separating them. CDR1 is SGHTA and CDR2 is FQGNSA in the germline V gene. CDR3: CASSLGGDNILGGYTF. Written as DNA, the CDR3 is TGTGCCAGCAGCTTAGGAGGGGACAATATTCTGGGGGGCTACACCTTC.

V gene TRBV4-2 combines with J gene TRBJ1-1; no reliable D call. This CDR3 contains 15 residues. Between the trimmed V and J ends, which lost 0 bases and 4 bases, there was a span of 12 bases. Germline V gene data show CDR1 as LGHNA and CDR2 as YNFKEQ. The CDR3 DNA is TGTGCCAGCAGCCAAGATTGGCAGGAGGGCACTGAAGCTTTCTTT. It encodes CASSQDWQEGTEAFF.

The chain carries TRBV19 and TRBJ1-6; 7 nucleotides line up with TRBD1. Germline V gene data show CDR1 as LNHDA and CDR2 as SQIVND (reference sequence). The V and J ends lost 1 base and 9 bases, in that order; junction bases with no gene match: 9. This CDR3 spans 16 amino acids. The CDR3 sequence: CASSIGWRGGVSPLHF. In nucleotides, the CDR3 is TGTGCCAGTAGTATAGGTTGGAGAGGGGGCGTTTCACCCCTCCACTTT.

This chain connects TRBV2 to TRBJ1-5; possibly TRBD1 for D (5 bases). Germline loops: CDR1 SNHLY, CDR2 FYNNEI. The CDR3 totals 15 residues. The V end lost 8 bases, the J end lost 4 bases, and 18 bases lay between the germline ends. The chain's CDR3 is CASGGATSTNQPQHF. CDR3 nucleotide sequence: TGTGCCAGCGGAGGGGCGACTTCCACTAATCAGCCCCAGCATTTT.

J is TRBJ2-5 and V is TRBV2; no firm D call. V was shortened by 3 bases and J by 2 bases, with 7 bases between the two germline ends. CDR1 and CDR2 (germline): SNHLY, FYNNEI. This CDR3 is built from 13 residues. CDR3 coding DNA: TGTGCCAGCAGTGAGTCCAGACAAGAGACCCAGTACTTC. The encoded protein is CASSESRQETQYF.

The J gene is TRBJ1-1, the V gene TRBV19; D remains ambiguous. Germline-derived CDR1 and CDR2 are LNHDA and SQIVND (reference sequence). The CDR3 runs 13 residues. V lost 6 bases to trimming and J lost 6 bases, with 14 bases between them. The CDR3 sequence is CASRFGGGAEAFF. The CDR3 DNA follows: TGTGCCAGTAGGTTTGGAGGAGGCGCTGAAGCTTTCTTT.

This chain connects TRBV25-1 to TRBJ1-2; D not certain. The germline CDR1 and CDR2 sequences are MGHDK and SYGVNS. Trimming stripped 0 bases from V and 6 bases from J, with 14 bases between. The length of the CDR3 is 15 residues. The CDR3 DNA reads TGTGCCAGCAGTGAATATGGGAGGGAGATTGATGGCTACACCTTC. Amino acids: CASSEYGREIDGYTF.

Here the CDR3 DNA reads TGTGCCAGCAGTCGGCAGGTACTCACAGATACGCAGTATTTT. It codes for CASSRQVLTDTQYF. The chain is built from TRBV9 and TRBJ2-3; D remains ambiguous. The ends were cut back, 5 bases at V and 2 bases at J, with 12 bases in the middle. In germline, CDR1 is SGDLS, CDR2 YYNGEE. The CDR3 length is 14 residues. Variable domain in full (rest from reference TRBV9 and TRBJ2-3): DSGVTQTPKHLITATGQRVTLRCSPRSGDLSVYWYQQSLDQGLQFLIQYYNGEERAKGNILERFSAQQFPDLHSELNLSSLELGDSALYFCASSRQVLTDTQYFGPGTRLTVL.

The CDR3, as DNA: TGTGCCAGCAGTTACGGGGACAGCCGAAGTACCGTATATGGCTACACCTTC. It encodes CASSYGDSRSTVYGYTF. This chain links TRBV6-2 or TRBV6-3 with TRBJ1-2; 7 bases map to TRBD1. Germline V gives CDR1 MNHEY, CDR2 SVGEGT. The CDR3 runs 17 residues. With 2 bases clipped from V and 5 bases from J, the junction kept 14 bases outside the gene matches.